The rows below give T cell receptor beta chains drawn from one sample of a study of T cell responses to AZD1222 COVID-19 vaccine. Using immunoSEQ multiplex PCR, the repertoire was profiled, and TCRdb retains in-frame clones only, with some absent. The sample lists around 120,000 clones; 70% to 90% were seen once. The sequenced sample was peripheral blood, obtained on day 0 of AZD1222 vaccination. The source of these receptors is an adult in good health. The conserved cysteine and the conserved F or W are not part of the CDR3 here. The D gene is left open where the match is weak.

D: TRBD1
J: TRBJ2-2
V: TRBV9
CDR3: ASSVVRAGGTGELF

D: .
J: TRBJ2-3
V: TRBV29-1
CDR3: SVDEASRSGQY

D: .
J: TRBJ1-1
V: TRBV30
CDR3: AWRTVPNTEAF

D: TRBD1
J: TRBJ1-3
V: TRBV7-9
CDR3: ASSTQQGLSGNTIY

D: TRBD1
J: TRBJ1-5
V: TRBV7-2
CDR3: ASSRQGWSQPQH

D: .
J: TRBJ2-7
V: TRBV7-3
CDR3: ASSPQQGYEQY

D: .
J: TRBJ2-5
V: TRBV12-3/TRBV12-4
CDR3: ASSLQGRETQY

D: .
J: TRBJ1-1
V: TRBV28
CDR3: ASTGPPIMNTEAF

D: TRBD1
J: TRBJ1-1
V: TRBV18
CDR3: ASSPSTGRNTEAF

D: TRBD1
J: TRBJ2-7
V: TRBV29-1
CDR3: SVGRDRGVEQY

D: .
J: TRBJ1-5
V: TRBV12-3/TRBV12-4
CDR3: ASSTQNQPQH

D: .
J: TRBJ1-6
V: TRBV13
CDR3: ASSALRVDNSPLH

D: .
J: TRBJ2-1
V: TRBV7-3
CDR3: ASSLRTGPNEQF

D: .
J: TRBJ1-1
V: TRBV18
CDR3: ASSPARGTEAF

D: .
J: TRBJ1-1
V: TRBV19
CDR3: ASSIRVPMNTEAF

D: .
J: TRBJ2-7
V: TRBV7-2
CDR3: ASSSDSNEQY

D: TRBD1
J: TRBJ1-1
V: TRBV7-2
CDR3: ASSFGQGNTEAF

D: TRBD1
J: TRBJ1-2
V: TRBV6-5
CDR3: ASRVVGGANYGYT

D: TRBD1
J: TRBJ1-2
V: TRBV7-9
CDR3: ASSWDRGPYGYT

D: .
J: TRBJ2-1
V: TRBV3-1/TRBV3-2
CDR3: ASSQGGENNEQF

D: TRBD1
J: TRBJ1-1
V: TRBV7-9
CDR3: ASSSRTGVNTEAF

D: .
J: TRBJ2-2
V: TRBV19
CDR3: ASSPSAGEAGELF

D: .
J: TRBJ2-7
V: TRBV21-1
CDR3: ASSKYSPRAVNSYEQY

D: .
J: TRBJ2-7
V: TRBV19
CDR3: ASSTGWGASYEQY

D: .
J: TRBJ1-1
V: TRBV7-2
CDR3: ASSLMGGGTEAF

D: .
J: TRBJ2-1
V: TRBV5-1
CDR3: ASSLGAAHNEQF

D: .
J: TRBJ1-1
V: TRBV5-1
CDR3: ASSLFPGHAF

D: .
J: TRBJ1-1
V: TRBV18
CDR3: ASSAGWGSTEAF

D: TRBD2
J: TRBJ2-1
V: TRBV7-6
CDR3: ASREAGGYVSSYNEQF

D: TRBD1
J: TRBJ1-1
V: TRBV10-3
CDR3: ATIQGMNTEAF

D: TRBD1
J: TRBJ2-4
V: TRBV7-2
CDR3: ASSPTTGVGNIQY

D: TRBD1
J: TRBJ2-7
V: TRBV7-2
CDR3: ASSTGQGAYEQY

D: .
J: TRBJ2-4
V: TRBV18
CDR3: ASSPTETKNIQY

D: .
J: TRBJ1-4
V: TRBV27
CDR3: ASSLSRNEKLF

D: .
J: TRBJ1-3
V: TRBV3-1/TRBV3-2
CDR3: ASSQYSGNTIY

D: .
J: TRBJ1-2
V: TRBV5-1
CDR3: ASRVEANYGYT

D: .
J: TRBJ2-7
V: TRBV2
CDR3: ASRRSPDGTYEQY

D: TRBD1
J: TRBJ1-2
V: TRBV5-4
CDR3: ASSFYDRGGYGYT

D: .
J: TRBJ1-5
V: TRBV28
CDR3: ASSLRGKGNQPQH

D: .
J: TRBJ1-2
V: TRBV28
CDR3: ASSLYYGYT

D: .
J: TRBJ1-4
V: TRBV19
CDR3: ASSVGGKKLF

D: .
J: TRBJ1-4
V: TRBV30
CDR3: AWSPLNEKLF

D: .
J: TRBJ2-4
V: TRBV4-1
CDR3: ASSQPTGFGGKNIQY

D: .
J: TRBJ1-1
V: TRBV4-1
CDR3: ATSTPMNTEAF

D: TRBD2
J: TRBJ2-2
V: TRBV28
CDR3: ASGSRRGVNTGELF

D: TRBD1
J: TRBJ1-2
V: TRBV7-8
CDR3: ASSLGQGFGYT

D: .
J: TRBJ1-1
V: TRBV28
CDR3: ASSGTAERAF

D: .
J: TRBJ1-6
V: TRBV19
CDR3: ASSIRADARDSPLH